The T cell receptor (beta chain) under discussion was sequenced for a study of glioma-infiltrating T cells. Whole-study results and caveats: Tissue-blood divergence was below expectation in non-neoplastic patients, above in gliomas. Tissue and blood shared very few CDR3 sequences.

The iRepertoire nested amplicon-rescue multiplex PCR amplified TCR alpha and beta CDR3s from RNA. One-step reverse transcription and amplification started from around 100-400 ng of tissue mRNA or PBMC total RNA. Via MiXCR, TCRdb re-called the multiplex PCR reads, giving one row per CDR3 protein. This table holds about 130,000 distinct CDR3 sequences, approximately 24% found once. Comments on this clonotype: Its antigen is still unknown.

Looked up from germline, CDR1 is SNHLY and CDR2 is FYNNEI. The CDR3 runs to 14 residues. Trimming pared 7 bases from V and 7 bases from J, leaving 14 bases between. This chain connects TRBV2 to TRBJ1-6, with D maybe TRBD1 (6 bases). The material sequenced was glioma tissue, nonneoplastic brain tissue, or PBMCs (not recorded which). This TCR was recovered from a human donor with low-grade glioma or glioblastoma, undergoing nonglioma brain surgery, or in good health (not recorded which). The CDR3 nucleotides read TGTGCCAGCACCGGACAGCTCTACAATTCACCCCTCCACTTT. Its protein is CASTGQLYNSPLHF.